The 25 T cell receptor beta chains listed next were all sequenced from one sample in a study of blood T cell repertoires in COVID-19. The table came from immunoSEQ multiplex PCR; TCRdb's copy has only in-frame clones and leaves some out. Of tens of thousands of clones listed, over 80% are singletons. Source material: peripheral blood. Receptors were obtained from a woman aged 80 or over with active COVID-19.

The V call is TRBV6-6, the J call TRBJ1-5; 7 nucleotides agree with TRBD1. V lost 8 bases, J lost 3 bases, and 7 bases stayed unmatched. The germline gives CDR1 MNHNY, CDR2 SVGAGI (reference sequence). The CDR3 is 14 residues long. CDR3: CASCDREDNQPQHF. The CDR3 coding sequence is TGTGCCAGCTGCGACAGGGAGGACAATCAGCCCCAGCATTTT.

The chain carries TRBV27 and TRBJ1-6; 7 nucleotides align to TRBD1. The V gene's germline CDR1 is MNHEY and CDR2 SMNVEV (reference sequence). Unmatched junction bases numbered 6, after V lost 3 bases and J lost 7 bases. The CDR3 covers 15 residues. The CDR3 spells CASSFRQGLNSPLHF. Written as DNA, the CDR3 is TGTGCCAGCAGTTTCCGACAGGGACTGAATTCACCCCTCCACTTT.

Comment on this clone: The sample contains more than one DNA sequence encoding this CDR3. The chain links TRBV6-2 or TRBV6-3 to TRBJ2-1, with 9 bases lining up with TRBD1. Germline V gives CDR1 MNHEY, CDR2 SVGEGT. The CDR3 is 11 residues long. The trim removed 6 bases at V and 15 bases at J, leaving 6 bases unmatched. The CDR3 DNA follows: TGTGCCAGCAGCTCCGGGACAGGGATGTTCTTC. Its translation: CASSSGTGMFF.

The chain combines TRBV5-5 with TRBJ2-3, with a possible D match to TRBD1 (6 bases). The CDR3 extends over 14 amino acids. Trimming took 3 bases from V and 6 from J, leaving 14 bases between them. CDR1 SGHKS and CDR2 YYEKEE come from the germline V gene (reference sequence). The CDR3: CASSSTGSPDTQYF. CDR3 coding DNA: TGTGCCAGCAGCTCCACAGGGAGCCCGGATACGCAGTATTTT. The full variable domain, rest sourced from reference TRBV5-5 and TRBJ2-3, is DAGVTQSPTHLIKTRGQQVTLRCSPISGHKSVSWYQQVLGQGPQFIFQYYEKEERGRGNFPDRFSARQFPNYSSELNVNALLLGDSALYLCASSSTGSPDTQYFGPGTRLTVL.

This sequence joins TRBV4-3 and TRBJ2-3; 9 bases line up with TRBD1. Losses at the gene ends were 5 bases for V and 3 bases for J; bases not matched to a gene: 9. The germline V gene encodes CDR1 LGHNA and CDR2 YSLEER. The CDR3 is 16 residues long. This CDR3 reads CASSTRTGERTDTQYF. The CDR3 DNA sequence: TGCGCCAGCAGCACTCGGACAGGGGAGAGGACAGATACGCAGTATTTT.

This clone was counted only a few times. This CDR3 is CASSYSSLLDEQFF. CDR3 bases: TGTGCCAGCAGTTACTCTTCACTCCTCGATGAGCAGTTCTTC. The V call is TRBV6-5, the J call TRBJ2-1; D not certain. Trimming left V 0 bases short and J 8 bases short, with 11 bases between. The CDR3 contains 14 residues. Germline CDR1 reads MNHEY; CDR2 reads SVGAGI.

Worth noting for this clone: The same CDR3 can be traced to other DNA sequences in this sample. The chain recombines TRBV6-5 with TRBJ1-2, with TRBD1 matching over 7 bases. The ends lost 6 bases at V and 8 bases at J; junction bases unmatched: 6. Germline values: CDR1 MNHEY, CDR2 SVGAGI. This CDR3 spans 12 amino acids. The CDR3 spells CASRSTGAGYTF. Written as DNA, the CDR3 is TGTGCCAGCAGGTCAACAGGGGCCGGCTACACCTTC.

The chain has TRBV10-1 and TRBJ2-1, with D possibly TRBD2 on 6 matching bases. This CDR3 region has 16 residues. Germline V gene data show CDR1 as WNHNN and CDR2 as SYGVQD (reference sequence). Trimming pared 0 bases from V and 5 bases from J, leaving 14 bases between. The CDR3 protein is CASSESILAQNNEQFF. The CDR3 DNA follows: TGCGCCAGCAGTGAGTCGATACTAGCTCAGAACAATGAGCAGTTCTTC.

This clone has only one observation. This rearrangement joins TRBV28 to TRBJ1-4, with D tentatively TRBD1 (5 bases). V was trimmed by 8 bases and J by 5 bases, leaving 9 bases between them. Germline CDR1 is MDHEN and CDR2 is SYDVKM. The CDR3 covers 12 residues. CDR3 coding DNA: TGTGCCAGCGGGAGGGGAAATGAAAAACTGTTTTTT. Its protein product is CASGRGNEKLFF.

This clone was counted a few times. The chain has TRBV19 and TRBJ2-7; TRBD2 matches at 8 bases. The germline CDR1 and CDR2 sequences are LNHDA and SQIVND (reference sequence). This CDR3 spans 15 amino acids. V was clipped by 9 bases and J by 5 bases; unmatched bases: 15. In nucleotides, the CDR3 is TGTGCCAGCAAGAAAAGGGTAGCGGGAATTCACGAGCAGTACTTC. Translated: CASKKRVAGIHEQYF.

V gene TRBV18 combines with J gene TRBJ2-5; TRBD2 might be the D (6 bases). The CDR3 is 15 amino acids. In germline, CDR1 is KGHSH, CDR2 LQKENI. V lost 0 bases to trimming and J lost 7 bases, with 15 bases between them. CDR3 nucleotides: TGTGCCAGCTCACCACCCGTGACTAGTCAGGTGACCCAGTACTTC. It yields the protein CASSPPVTSQVTQYF. The full variable domain, with the rest looked up from reference TRBV18 and TRBJ2-5, is NAGVMQNPRHLVRRRGQEARLRCSPMKGHSHVYWYRQLPEEGLKFMVYLQKENIIDESGMPKERFSAEFPKEGPSILRIQQVVRGDSAAYFCASSPPVTSQVTQYFGPGTRLLVL.

The chain employs TRBV27 and TRBJ2-3; 10 bases map to TRBD1. The length of the CDR3 is 14 residues. J gave up 6 bases and V 5 bases, and 5 bases lay outside the gene matches. The V gene's germline CDR1 is MNHEY and CDR2 SMNVEV (reference sequence). CDR3 coding DNA: TGTGCCAGCAGTATGGGACAGGGGACGGATACGCAGTATTTT. Protein product: CASSMGQGTDTQYF.

V usage is TRBV4-2 and J usage is TRBJ2-1, with 9 bases lining up with TRBD1. The V and J ends lost 1 base and 7 bases, in that order; junction bases with no gene match: 8. From germline, CDR1 is LGHNA and CDR2 YNFKEQ. The CDR3 has 16 amino acids. CDR3 amino acids: CASSQAVGQGINEQFF. The CDR3 DNA follows: TGTGCCAGCAGCCAAGCCGTCGGACAGGGGATTAATGAGCAGTTCTTC.

V gene TRBV5-4 combines with J gene TRBJ2-7; 7 positions match TRBD2. After removal of 0 bases from V and 1 base from J, the junction contained 4 bases not matched to a gene. The germline gives CDR1 SGHNT, CDR2 YYREEE (reference sequence). The CDR3 sequence is 15 residues long. The CDR3 coding sequence is TGTGCCAGCAGCTTGGGGGAGGGAGCATCCTACGAGCAGTACTTC. Translated, it gives CASSLGEGASYEQYF.

This clone showed up just a few times. The V and J genes are TRBV3-1 (or the pseudogene TRBV3-2) and TRBJ1-2; D may be TRBD1 (5 bases). The CDR3 spans 14 residues. Trimming pared 4 bases from V and 7 bases from J, leaving 16 bases between. The V gene's germline CDR1 is LGHDT and CDR2 YNNKEL (reference sequence). The CDR3 is CASSLRSGPSGYTF. The CDR3 DNA sequence: TGTGCCAGCAGCCTCCGGTCAGGGCCTAGTGGCTACACCTTC.

The J gene is TRBJ2-3, the V gene TRBV7-9, with TRBD2 as a possible D gene (5 bases). The CDR3 has 16 residues. Trimming pared 4 bases from V and 5 bases from J, leaving 19 bases between. Looked up from germline, CDR1 is SEHNR and CDR2 is FQNEAQ (reference sequence). Here the CDR3 reads CASSSDSVLAGDTQYF. The CDR3 DNA reads as TGTGCCAGCAGCTCCGATAGCGTTCTAGCTGGAGATACGCAGTATTTT. The whole variable domain, remainder taken from reference TRBV7-9 and TRBJ2-3, is DTGVSQNPRHKITKRGQNVTFRCDPISEHNRLYWYRQTLGQGPEFLTYFQNEAQLEKSRLLSDRFSAERPKGSFSTLEIQRTEQGDSAMYLCASSSDSVLAGDTQYFGPGTRLTVL.

The chain recombines TRBV7-2 with TRBJ1-2; D might be TRBD1 (5 bases). This CDR3 has 15 residues. CDR1 is SGHTA, CDR2 FQGNSA, per germline. The V end lost 5 bases, the J end lost 4 bases, and 17 bases lay between the germline ends. CDR3: CASSEQVHLPYGYTF. The CDR3 bases are TGTGCCAGCAGCGAACAGGTTCACCTCCCCTATGGCTACACCTTC.

This clone was seen only once. The chain carries TRBV12-3 or TRBV12-4 and TRBJ2-1; 7 nucleotides align to TRBD1. The CDR3 has 13 residues. J gave up 10 bases and V 7 bases, and 10 bases lay outside the gene matches. CDR3 sequence (DNA): TGTGCCAGCATGGAGACAGGGATACGGGAGCAGTTCTTC. As protein: CASMETGIREQFF.

The chain uses TRBV5-1 and TRBJ2-2; 7 bases map to TRBD1. This CDR3 has 15 amino acids. Germline-derived CDR1 and CDR2 are SGHRS and YFSETQ. V lost 0 bases to trimming and J lost 7 bases; unmatched junction nucleotides: 6. CDR3 sequence reads: CASSLGPQGIGELFF. CDR3 DNA: TGCGCCAGCAGCTTGGGTCCACAGGGGATCGGGGAGCTGTTTTTT.

The chain combines TRBV5-1 with TRBJ2-3, with 12 bases matching TRBD2. Trimming at V came to 1 base and at J to 4 bases, leaving 4 bases not matched to a gene. The CDR3 covers 16 residues. CDR1 SGHRS and CDR2 YFSETQ come from the germline V gene. DNA of the CDR3: TGCGCCAGCAGCTTGATGACTAGCGGGAGTTCAGATACGCAGTATTTT. Protein product: CASSLMTSGSSDTQYF.

The chain carries TRBV7-8 and TRBJ1-3, with a weak D call TRBD1 (6 bases). CDR1 and CDR2 from the germline V gene are SGHVS and FQNEAQ. With 5 bases removed from V and 0 bases from J, the gap between germline ends came to 14 bases. The CDR3 extends over 16 amino acids. CDR3 in DNA: TGTGCCAGCAGCCCCTACAGGGTGAGCTCTGGAAACACCATATATTTT. It yields the protein CASSPYRVSSGNTIYF.

V gene TRBV6-6 combines with J gene TRBJ2-7; tentative D call: TRBD2 (6 bases). This CDR3 spans 14 amino acids. Germline V gene lookup returns CDR1 MNHNY and CDR2 SVGAGI (reference sequence). Trimming shortened V by 6 bases and J by 5 bases, and 17 bases separated the two germline ends. This CDR3 reads CASRKSGRSDEQYF. For the CDR3, the DNA is TGTGCCAGCAGAAAGAGCGGGCGCAGTGACGAGCAGTACTTC.

The gene calls are TRBV3-1 (or the pseudogene TRBV3-2) and TRBJ1-1; D call uncertain. There are 15 residues in the CDR3. Germline V gene lookup returns CDR1 LGHDT and CDR2 YNNKEL (reference sequence). V was cut by 3 bases and J by 7 bases, with 18 bases left in between. CDR3 nucleotide sequence: TGTGCCAGCAGCCATACCACTGCCGGGAAGGGTGAAGCTTTCTTT. Translated: CASSHTTAGKGEAFF.

The J gene is TRBJ2-5, the V gene TRBV5-1, with 10 bases lining up with TRBD2. Germline trimming cut 0 bases from V and 4 bases from J; bases unmatched to any gene: 6. CDR1 is SGHRS and CDR2 is YFSETQ in the germline V gene. The CDR3 spans 16 residues. CDR3 sequence reads: CASSLAPSGSTETQYF. As DNA, the CDR3 is TGCGCCAGCAGCTTGGCCCCTAGCGGGAGTACAGAGACCCAGTACTTC.

V gene TRBV6-5 combines with J gene TRBJ2-1; 10 nucleotides agree with TRBD2. V gave up 2 bases and J gave up 6 bases; unmatched junction bases: 7. The CDR3 has 16 amino acids. From germline, CDR1 is MNHEY and CDR2 SVGAGI. The chain's CDR3 is CASSYRLAGPFNEQFF. The DNA for the CDR3 is TGTGCCAGCAGTTACCGACTAGCGGGCCCATTCAATGAGCAGTTCTTC.